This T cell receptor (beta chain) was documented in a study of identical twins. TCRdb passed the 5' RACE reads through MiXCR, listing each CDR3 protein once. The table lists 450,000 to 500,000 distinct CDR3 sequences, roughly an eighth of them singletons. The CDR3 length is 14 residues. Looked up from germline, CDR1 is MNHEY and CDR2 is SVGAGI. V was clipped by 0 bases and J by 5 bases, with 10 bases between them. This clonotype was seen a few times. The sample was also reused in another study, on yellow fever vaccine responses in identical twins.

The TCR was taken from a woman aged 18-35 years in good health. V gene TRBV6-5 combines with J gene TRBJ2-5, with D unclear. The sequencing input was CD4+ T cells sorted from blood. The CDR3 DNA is TGTGCCAGCAGTTACTCGCAGGCGTCGGAGACCCAGTACTTC. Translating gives CASSYSQASETQYF.